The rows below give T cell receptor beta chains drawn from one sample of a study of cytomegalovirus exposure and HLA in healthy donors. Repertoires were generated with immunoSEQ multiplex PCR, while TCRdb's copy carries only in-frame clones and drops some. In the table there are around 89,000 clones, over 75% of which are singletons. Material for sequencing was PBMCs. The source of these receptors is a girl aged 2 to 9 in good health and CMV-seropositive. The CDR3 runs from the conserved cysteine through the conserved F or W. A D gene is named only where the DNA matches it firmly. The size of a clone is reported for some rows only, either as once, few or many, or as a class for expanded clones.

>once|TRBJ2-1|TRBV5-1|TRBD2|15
TGCGCCAGCGGGACTAGCGGGAATTCTTTCAATGAGCAGTTCTTC
CASGTSGNSFNEQFF
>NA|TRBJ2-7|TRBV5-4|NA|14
TGTGCCAGCAGCTCTGTGCCTAGCTCCTACGAGCAGTACTTC
CASSSVPSSYEQYF
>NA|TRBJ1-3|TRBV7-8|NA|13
TGTGCCAGCAGAGAAAGGGGTGGAAACACCATATATTTT
CASRERGGNTIYF
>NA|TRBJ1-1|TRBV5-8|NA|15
TGTGCCAGCAGCTTGGGCGTCAGGGTGGACACTGAAGCTTTCTTT
CASSLGVRVDTEAFF
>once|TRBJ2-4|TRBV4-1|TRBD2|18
TGCGCCAGCAGCGTATCCGGGACTAGCGGTCTAGCCAAAAACATTCAGTACTTC
CASSVSGTSGLAKNIQYF
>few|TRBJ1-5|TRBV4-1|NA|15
TGCGCCAGCAGCCAAGATTTTCAGAGCAATCAGCCCCAGCATTTT
CASSQDFQSNQPQHF
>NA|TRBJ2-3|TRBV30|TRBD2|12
TGTGCCTGGAGCCCTAGCGGGATAGCGCAGTATTTT
CAWSPSGIAQYF
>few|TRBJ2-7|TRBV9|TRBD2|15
TGTGCCAGCGGGGCTCGACTAGCGGGAGAACACGAGCAGTACTTC
CASGARLAGEHEQYF
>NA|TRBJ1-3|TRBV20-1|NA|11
TGCAGTCAGGTTTCCCGAAGCACCATATATTTT
CSQVSRSTIYF
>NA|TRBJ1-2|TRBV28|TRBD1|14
TGTGCCAGCAGCCCAACTCGGACAGGGGGCGGCTACACCTTC
CASSPTRTGGGYTF
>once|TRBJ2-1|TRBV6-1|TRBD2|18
TGTGCCAGCAGTGGAGAGGCTAGCGGTCAGAGCTCCTACAATGAGCAGTTCTTC
CASSGEASGQSSYNEQFF
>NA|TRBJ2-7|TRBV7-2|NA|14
TGTGCCAGCAGCTTCTCAGACTTAACCTACGAGCAGTACTTC
CASSFSDLTYEQYF
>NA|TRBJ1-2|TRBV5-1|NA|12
TGCGCCAGCAGCGAGACAGGCTATGGCTACACCTTC
CASSETGYGYTF
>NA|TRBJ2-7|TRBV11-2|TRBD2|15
TGTGCCAGCAGCTTAGTACTAGCGGGAGGCTACGAGCAGTACTTC
CASSLVLAGGYEQYF
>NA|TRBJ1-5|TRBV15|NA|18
TGTGCCACCAGCAGAGATATTTACACATGGGGGGTTGAAGGGCCCCAGCATTTT
CATSRDIYTWGVEGPQHF
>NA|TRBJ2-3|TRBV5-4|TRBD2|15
TGTGCCAGCAGCTCCCCGGGTGGGGGAGGGGATACGCAGTATTTT
CASSSPGGGGDTQYF
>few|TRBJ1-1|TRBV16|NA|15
TGTGCCAGCAGCCAATCGTGGCAGGGTAACACTGAAGCTTTCTTT
CASSQSWQGNTEAFF
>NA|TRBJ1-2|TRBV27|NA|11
TGTGCCAGCAGGGGGCCGCGGGGCTACACCTTC
CASRGPRGYTF
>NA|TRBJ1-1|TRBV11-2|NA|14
TGTGCCAGCAGCTTTCCGCAATCAGACACTGAAGCTTTCTTT
CASSFPQSDTEAFF
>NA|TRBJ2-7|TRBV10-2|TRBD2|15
TGCGCCAGCACCCGACTAGCGGGTAGCTCCTACGAGCAGTACTTC
CASTRLAGSSYEQYF
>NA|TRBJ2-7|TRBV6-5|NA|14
TGTGCCAGCAGTCCGTTGTTCTCAGCCTACGAGCAGTACTTC
CASSPLFSAYEQYF
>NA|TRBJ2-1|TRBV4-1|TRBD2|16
TGCGCCAGCAGCCAAGATAAACTAGCGTCCTACAATGAGCAGTTCTTC
CASSQDKLASYNEQFF